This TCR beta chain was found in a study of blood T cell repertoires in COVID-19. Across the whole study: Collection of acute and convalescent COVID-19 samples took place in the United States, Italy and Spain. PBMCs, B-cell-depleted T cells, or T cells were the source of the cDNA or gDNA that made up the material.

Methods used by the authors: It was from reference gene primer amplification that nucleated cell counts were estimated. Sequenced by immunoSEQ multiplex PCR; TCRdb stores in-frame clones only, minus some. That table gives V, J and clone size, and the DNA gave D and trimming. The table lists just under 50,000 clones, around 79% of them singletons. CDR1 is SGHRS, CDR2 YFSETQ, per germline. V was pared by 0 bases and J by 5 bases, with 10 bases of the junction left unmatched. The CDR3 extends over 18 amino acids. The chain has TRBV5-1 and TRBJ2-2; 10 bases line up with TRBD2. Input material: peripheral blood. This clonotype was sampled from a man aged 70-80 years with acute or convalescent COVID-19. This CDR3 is CASSLDPTSGIRTGELFF. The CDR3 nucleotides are TGCGCCAGCAGCTTGGACCCTACTAGCGGGATAAGGACCGGGGAGCTGTTTTTT.